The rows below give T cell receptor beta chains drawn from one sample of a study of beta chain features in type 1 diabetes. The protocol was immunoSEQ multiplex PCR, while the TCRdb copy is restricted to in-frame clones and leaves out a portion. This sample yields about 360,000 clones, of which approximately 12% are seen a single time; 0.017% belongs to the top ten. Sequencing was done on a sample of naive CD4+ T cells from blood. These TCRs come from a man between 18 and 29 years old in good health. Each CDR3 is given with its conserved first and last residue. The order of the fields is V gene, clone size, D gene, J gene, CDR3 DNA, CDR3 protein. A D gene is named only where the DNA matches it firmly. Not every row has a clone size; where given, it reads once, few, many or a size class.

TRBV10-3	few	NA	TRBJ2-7	TGTGCCATCAGTGAAACCGGCCAGGGGAGCGAGCAGTACTTC	CAISETGQGSEQYF
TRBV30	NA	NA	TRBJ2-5	TGTGCCTGGAGTGTACTAGGGGCGGGGTCCGGGCCCTTTCGAGAGACCCAGTACTTC	CAWSVLGAGSGPFRETQYF
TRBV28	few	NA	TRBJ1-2	TGTGCCAGCTCCTATTACAGGGACCGCTACACCTTC	CASSYYRDRYTF
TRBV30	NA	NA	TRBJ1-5	TGTGCCTGGGATGGCCCCGGGGGGGGCAATCAGCCCCAGCATTTT	CAWDGPGGGNQPQHF
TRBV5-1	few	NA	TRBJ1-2	TGCGCCAGCAGCTCGGGACCGGGACTCATACGTGGCTATGGCTACACCTTC	CASSSGPGLIRGYGYTF
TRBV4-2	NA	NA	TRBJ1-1	TGTGCCAGCAGCCCCGACACCCAGGGTTGGGACACTGAAGCTTTCTTT	CASSPDTQGWDTEAFF
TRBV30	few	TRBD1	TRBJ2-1	TGTGCCTGGAGTCGGGACAGCAGCTCCTACAATGAGCAGTTCTTC	CAWSRDSSSYNEQFF
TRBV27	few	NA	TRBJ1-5	TGTGCCAGCAGTCAATCGACAGGTCTCCGGCAGCCCCAGCATTTT	CASSQSTGLRQPQHF
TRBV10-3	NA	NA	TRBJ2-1	TGTGCCATCAGTGGCAGGGACAATGAGCAGTTCTTC	CAISGRDNEQFF
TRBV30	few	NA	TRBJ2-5	TGTGCCTGGAGTATCCATAGAGAGACCCAGTACTTC	CAWSIHRETQYF
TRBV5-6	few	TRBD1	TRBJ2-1	TGTGCCAGCAGCCCAACAGGGGATTCCTACAATGAGCAGTTCTTC	CASSPTGDSYNEQFF
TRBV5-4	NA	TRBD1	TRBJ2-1	TGTGCCAGCAGCGGCCGACAGGGGATCCCCAATGAGCAGTTCTTC	CASSGRQGIPNEQFF
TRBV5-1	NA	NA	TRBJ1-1	TGCGCCAGCAGCTTGGCTGGGCAGGGTACTGAAGCTTTCTTT	CASSLAGQGTEAFF
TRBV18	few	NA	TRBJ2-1	TGTGCCAGCTCACCAGTGACTAGCTACAATGAGCAGTTCTTC	CASSPVTSYNEQFF
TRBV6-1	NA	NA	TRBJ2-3	TGTGCCAGCAGTGGCGGGCCTTGGGTTAGCACAGATACGCAGTATTTT	CASSGGPWVSTDTQYF
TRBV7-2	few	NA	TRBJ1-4	TGTGCCAGCAGGGGAGGGTTAAGTAATGAAAAACTGTTTTTT	CASRGGLSNEKLFF
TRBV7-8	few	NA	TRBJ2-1	TGTGCCAGCTACAAAGGTAGGGTTAGCGGTGAGCAGTTCTTC	CASYKGRVSGEQFF
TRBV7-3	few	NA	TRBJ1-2	TGTGCCAGCAGCACAGGACAGAACTATGGCTACACCTTC	CASSTGQNYGYTF
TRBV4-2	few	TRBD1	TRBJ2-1	TGTGCCAGCAGCCAACCATCCGGGACAGGATTTGGTGAGCAGTTCTTC	CASSQPSGTGFGEQFF
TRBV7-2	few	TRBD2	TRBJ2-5	TGTGCCACCTTCGTGGTAGCGGGGGCACAGGAGACCCAGTACTTC	CATFVVAGAQETQYF
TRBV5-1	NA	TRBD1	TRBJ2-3	TGCGCCAGCAGCCCGACAGGGTACACAGATACGCAGTATTTT	CASSPTGYTDTQYF
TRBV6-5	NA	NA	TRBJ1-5	TGTGCCAGCAGTCCTACCTATGGAGGAGACCAGCCCCAGCATTTT	CASSPTYGGDQPQHF
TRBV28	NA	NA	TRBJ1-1	TGTGCCAGCAGGAGAGAAATGAACACTGAAGCTTTCTTT	CASRREMNTEAFF
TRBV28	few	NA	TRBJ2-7	TGTGCCAGCAGTTCCAGGGATTACGAGCAGTACTTC	CASSSRDYEQYF
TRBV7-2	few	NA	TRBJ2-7	TGTGCCAGCAGCGAATCAGGATCTATTTCCTACGAGCAGTACTTC	CASSESGSISYEQYF
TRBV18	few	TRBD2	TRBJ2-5	TGTGCCAGCTCACCGACTAGCGGGGAACAAGAGACCCAGTACTTC	CASSPTSGEQETQYF
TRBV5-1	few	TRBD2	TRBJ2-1	TGCGCCAGCAGCTTGGAAGCTGGGACTACCGGGTGGGATGAGCAGTTCTTC	CASSLEAGTTGWDEQFF
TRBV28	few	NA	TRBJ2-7	TGTGCCAGCAGTTCCGGGGTAGTCTACGAGCAGTACTTC	CASSSGVVYEQYF
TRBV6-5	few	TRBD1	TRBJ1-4	TGTGCCAGCAGTGGGACAGGAGATGAAAAACTGTTTTTT	CASSGTGDEKLFF
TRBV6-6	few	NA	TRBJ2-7	TGTGCCAGCAGACTGGGCAGGGCCTACGAGCAGTACTTC	CASRLGRAYEQYF
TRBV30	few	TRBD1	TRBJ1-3	TGTGCCTGGAGCCCCGGGACAGGGGACCCCTCTGGAAACACCATATATTTT	CAWSPGTGDPSGNTIYF
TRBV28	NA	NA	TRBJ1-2	TGTGCCAGCACTCCTCCCGCGGGACACTATGGCTACACCTTC	CASTPPAGHYGYTF